Shown below are 14 T cell receptor beta chains from a single sample sequenced in a study of T cell repertoires in cytomegalovirus infection. Each CDR3 protein gets one entry after TCRdb re-called the reads with MiXCR. This table has 740,000 or so distinct CDR3 sequences, 35% to 45% appearing once. Sequencing input: PBMCs. The origin of the receptors is a human donor in good health (CMV status not recorded). Some clones in this sample may be carry-over from other donors' samples.

As to this clonotype: Mismatch with germline at one junction end may stem from a read error. The V gene is TRBV7-2, the J gene TRBJ1-5; D ambiguous. The germline V gene has CDR1 SGHTA and CDR2 FQGNSA. There are 13 residues in the CDR3. DNA of the CDR3: TGTGCCAGAAGCTCACAAATCGACTTTCCCCAGCATTTT. It yields the protein CARSSQIDFPQHF.

The chain uses TRBV6-1 and TRBJ2-1; D possibly corresponds to TRBD1 (6 bases). CDR1 MNHNS and CDR2 SASEGT come from the germline V gene. Trimming shortened V by 3 bases and J by 9 bases, and 15 bases separated the two germline ends. The CDR3 contains 14 residues. In DNA, the CDR3 is TGTGCCAGCAGTGACCAGACAGGTCTGGGTGAGCAGTTCTTC. It specifies CASSDQTGLGEQFF.

This clonotype appeared many times. The chain recombines TRBV19 with TRBJ1-5, with a tentative D call TRBD1 (6 bases). The CDR3 is 14 residues long. Trimming removed 9 bases from V and 3 bases from J, with 15 bases in between. Per the germline V gene, CDR1 is LNHDA and CDR2 is SQIVND (reference sequence). The CDR3 protein is CASSPGQFNQPQHF. DNA for the CDR3: TGTGCCAGCAGCCCAGGACAGTTCAATCAGCCCCAGCATTTT.

The sample holds a few counts of this clonotype. V is TRBV12-3 or TRBV12-4 and J is TRBJ2-1, with D possibly TRBD2 on 5 matching bases. V was cut by 5 bases and J by 12 bases, with 14 bases left in between. This CDR3 contains 12 residues. CDR3 in amino acids: CASSEDYRRQFF. Written as DNA, the CDR3 is TGTGCCAGCAGTGAAGACTATCGTAGGCAGTTCTTC.

This clonotype appeared a few times. Germline and junction disagree at one end, which may indicate a read error. The chain couples TRBV7-9 to TRBJ1-3; D remains unclear. The CDR3 spans 11 residues. Germline V gene sequence: CDR1 SEHNR, CDR2 FQNEAQ (reference sequence). CDR3 sequence: CASNLGSTIYF. The CDR3 DNA reads TGTGCCAGCAATCTAGGAAGCACCATATATTTT. Looking up the rest from reference TRBV7-9 and TRBJ1-3 gives the full variable domain: DTGVSQNPRHKITKRGQNVTFRCDPISEHNRLYWYRQTLGQGPEFLTYFQNEAQLEKSRLLSDRFSAERPKGSFSTLEIQRTEQGDSAMYLCASNLGSTIYFGEGSWLTVV.

The chain combines TRBV6-1 with TRBJ2-7, with 8 bases identical to TRBD1. This CDR3 region has 16 residues. V gave up 6 bases and J gave up 0 bases; unmatched junction bases: 10. Germline CDR1 is MNHNS and CDR2 is SASEGT. CDR3 sequence reads: CASSSGTGGASYEQYF. DNA of the CDR3: TGTGCCAGCAGCTCCGGGACAGGTGGGGCCTCCTACGAGCAGTACTTC.

This clonotype was seen repeatedly, ten times or more. This chain uses TRBV7-2 with TRBJ1-1; D not resolved. The germline gives CDR1 SGHTA, CDR2 FQGNSA. Deletions cut 5 bases from V and 0 bases from J, with 10 bases between. This CDR3 is built from 14 residues. The DNA for the CDR3 is TGTGCCAGCAGCGTACGCACAGTGAACACTGAAGCTTTCTTT. Translating it yields CASSVRTVNTEAFF. The variable domain in full, completed from reference TRBV7-2 and TRBJ1-1, reads GAGVSQSPSNKVTEKGKDVELRCDPISGHTALYWYRQSLGQGLEFLIYFQGNSAPDKSGLPSDRFSAERTGGSVSTLTIQRTQQEDSAVYLCASSVRTVNTEAFFGQGTRLTVV.

This clonotype turned up a few times. This chain joins TRBV12-3 or TRBV12-4 and TRBJ1-2; D is ambiguous. The CDR3 spans 17 residues. Trimming removed 5 bases at V and 5 bases at J, with 24 bases between. CDR3 DNA: TGTGCCAGCAGTCCCCTAACCCCACTGGCCCTGGAGTATGGCTACACCTTC. Its translation is CASSPLTPLALEYGYTF.

The V gene is TRBV30, the J gene TRBJ2-7; D gene ambiguous. The CDR3 totals 11 residues. The V and J ends lost 0 bases and 2 bases respectively, with 2 bases between them. The germline gives CDR1 GTSNPN, CDR2 SVGIG (reference sequence). The CDR3 is CAWSVAYEQYF. The CDR3 nucleotides read TGTGCCTGGAGTGTTGCCTACGAGCAGTACTTC.

V usage is TRBV19 and J usage is TRBJ2-2, with D perhaps being TRBD1 or TRBD2 (5 bases each). CDR1 and CDR2 from the germline V gene are LNHDA and SQIVND (reference sequence). The CDR3 has 14 residues. V was trimmed by 3 bases and J by 10 bases, leaving 15 bases between them. The CDR3 region is CASSIRARGVELFF. The CDR3 DNA sequence: TGTGCCAGTAGTATCAGGGCTCGGGGCGTGGAGCTGTTTTTT.

This clonotype was counted only a few times. The chain employs TRBV4-1 and TRBJ1-2; the D is unclear. Germline V gene sequence: CDR1 MGHRA, CDR2 YSYEKL. Trimming stripped 1 base from V and 6 bases from J, with 15 bases between. CDR3 size: 15 residues. This CDR3 reads CASSQVGVSGDGYTF. CDR3 nucleotides: TGCGCCAGCAGCCAAGTTGGGGTCTCTGGAGATGGCTACACCTTC.

This clonotype was seen a few times. The chain recombines TRBV19 with TRBJ2-4, with 8 positions matching TRBD1. Germline V gene lookup returns CDR1 LNHDA and CDR2 SQIVND (reference sequence). There are 16 residues in the CDR3. V shed 5 bases, J shed 1 base, and the junction held 7 bases outside the gene matches. The CDR3 reads CASSPQDRAAKNIQYF. The CDR3, as DNA: TGTGCCAGTAGTCCTCAGGACAGGGCGGCCAAAAACATTCAGTACTTC.

This rearrangement joins TRBV11-2 to TRBJ1-2, with no clear D. Germline V gene lookup returns CDR1 SGHAT and CDR2 FQNNGV. V was clipped by 0 bases and J by 8 bases, with 13 bases between them. This CDR3 is 14 amino acids long. The CDR3 protein is CASSLDRVVSGYTF. For the CDR3, the DNA is TGTGCCAGCAGCTTAGATCGGGTAGTCAGCGGCTACACCTTC.

This clonotype occurred a few times. The genes are TRBV27 and TRBJ2-7; D may be TRBD1 (5 bases). Germline CDR1 and CDR2: MNHEY and SMNVEV (reference sequence). CDR3 size: 13 residues. With 2 bases removed from V and 3 bases from J, the gap between germline ends came to 8 bases. The CDR3 sequence is CASSLQGFYEQYF. CDR3 DNA: TGTGCCAGCAGTTTACAGGGTTTCTACGAGCAGTACTTC.